A selection of T cell receptor beta chains follows, all from one sample in a study of cytomegalovirus exposure and HLA in healthy donors. Produced via immunoSEQ multiplex PCR; TCRdb's table is partial and in-frame only. Altogether approximately 210,000 clones are present, around 79% being singletons, with the ten largest covering around 0.4%. The sequencing sample was made of PBMCs. Source of these receptors: a male donor in good health and CMV-seropositive. The CDR3 runs from the conserved cysteine through the conserved F or W. The order of the fields is clone size, J gene, CDR3 length, V gene, D gene, CDR3 protein, CDR3 DNA. A D gene is named only where the DNA matches it firmly. Some rows have no size entry. The others give once, few or many, or a class for an expanded clone.

size: -
J: TRBJ1-2
length: 13
V: TRBV18
D: -
CDR3: CASSPQGHYGYAF
DNA: TGTGCCAGCTCCCCTCAGGGCCACTATGGCTACGCCTTC

size: -
J: TRBJ2-5
length: 12
V: TRBV6-1
D: -
CDR3: CASSEVIETQYF
DNA: TGTGCCAGCAGTGAAGTTATCGAGACCCAGTACTTC

size: few
J: TRBJ2-5
length: 14
V: TRBV11-2
D: TRBD2
CDR3: CASSLGGTQETQYF
DNA: TGTGCCAGCAGCTTGGGGGGGACTCAAGAGACCCAGTACTTC

size: -
J: TRBJ2-1
length: 15
V: TRBV19
D: -
CDR3: CASSVSPMGDNEQFF
DNA: TGTGCCAGTAGTGTCTCGCCGATGGGAGACAATGAGCAGTTCTTC

size: -
J: TRBJ2-3
length: 17
V: TRBV4-1
D: TRBD2
CDR3: CASSQGAGGSTTDTQYF
DNA: TGCGCCAGCAGCCAAGGTGCCGGGGGGTCTACCACAGATACGCAGTATTTT

size: -
J: TRBJ1-1
length: 15
V: TRBV6-5
D: TRBD1
CDR3: CASSYVRTGQTEAFF
DNA: TGTGCCAGCAGTTACGTTCGGACGGGACAGACTGAAGCTTTCTTT

size: medium-sized
J: TRBJ1-1
length: 11
V: TRBV10-3
D: -
CDR3: CASQDSLEAFF
DNA: TGTGCCTCCCAAGACAGTTTAGAAGCTTTCTTT

size: -
J: TRBJ1-2
length: 14
V: TRBV30
D: -
CDR3: CAWSVSHTNYGYTF
DNA: TGTGCCTGGAGTGTAAGCCATACTAACTATGGCTACACCTTC

size: -
J: TRBJ2-2
length: 15
V: TRBV9
D: TRBD2
CDR3: CASSAGLANTGELFF
DNA: TGTGCCAGCAGCGCCGGACTAGCGAACACCGGGGAGCTGTTTTTT

size: -
J: TRBJ2-7
length: 13
V: TRBV10-3
D: TRBD2
CDR3: CAIRRDSGDEQYF
DNA: TGTGCCATCAGGAGGGATAGCGGGGACGAGCAGTACTTC

size: -
J: TRBJ1-1
length: 15
V: TRBV2
D: -
CDR3: CASSIWGGDSTEAFF
DNA: TGTGCCAGCAGCATATGGGGGGGAGATAGCACTGAAGCTTTCTTT

size: once
J: TRBJ2-3
length: 16
V: TRBV4-3
D: TRBD1
CDR3: CASSQDATGGWDTQYF
DNA: TGCGCCAGCAGCCAAGACGCCACAGGGGGATGGGATACGCAGTATTTT

size: -
J: TRBJ2-5
length: 14
V: TRBV30
D: -
CDR3: CAWSLRGGQETQYF
DNA: TGTGCCTGGAGTTTGAGGGGGGGTCAAGAGACCCAGTACTTC

size: -
J: TRBJ2-7
length: 14
V: TRBV6-5
D: TRBD2
CDR3: CASSYLAGDYEQYF
DNA: TGTGCCAGCAGTTACCTAGCGGGGGACTACGAGCAGTACTTC

size: once
J: TRBJ1-2
length: 15
V: TRBV5-8
D: -
CDR3: CASSSTGGWNYGYTF
DNA: TGTGCCAGCAGCTCCACGGGGGGGTGGAACTATGGCTACACCTTC

size: -
J: TRBJ1-4
length: 11
V: TRBV9
D: -
CDR3: CASSRGEKLFF
DNA: TGTGCCAGCAGCCGAGGGGAAAAACTGTTTTTT

size: once
J: TRBJ2-2
length: 15
V: TRBV19
D: -
CDR3: CASSLTSTGSGKLFF
DNA: TGTGCCAGTAGTTTAACTAGCACGGGTTCCGGGAAGCTGTTTTTT

size: -
J: TRBJ1-3
length: 13
V: TRBV30
D: -
CDR3: CAWSPRPRNTIYF
DNA: TGTGCCTGGAGCCCTAGACCCCGAAACACCATATATTTT

size: -
J: TRBJ2-4
length: 12
V: TRBV28
D: -
CDR3: CASSLGTGFAYF
DNA: TGTGCCAGCAGTTTAGGTACAGGGTTCGCGTACTTC

size: -
J: TRBJ1-5
length: 14
V: TRBV30
D: -
CDR3: CAWSKAGNYQPQHF
DNA: TGTGCCTGGAGTAAGGCAGGCAATTATCAGCCCCAGCATTTT

size: few
J: TRBJ1-5
length: 18
V: TRBV5-5
D: TRBD1
CDR3: CASSLEGWTGGANQPQHF
DNA: TGTGCCAGCAGCTTGGAAGGTTGGACAGGGGGCGCGAATCAGCCCCAGCATTTT

size: -
J: TRBJ1-5
length: 15
V: TRBV10-2
D: -
CDR3: CASSESNLFNQPQHF
DNA: TGCGCCAGCAGTGAGTCGAACCTATTCAATCAGCCCCAGCATTTT

size: -
J: TRBJ2-5
length: 16
V: TRBV7-3
D: TRBD2
CDR3: CASSLVGGRPQETQYF
DNA: TGTGCCAGCAGCTTAGTGGGCGGGAGGCCTCAAGAGACCCAGTACTTC

size: -
J: TRBJ1-2
length: 14
V: TRBV19
D: -
CDR3: CASSMLISNYGYTF
DNA: TGTGCCAGTAGTATGTTAATCAGTAACTATGGCTACACCTTC

size: -
J: TRBJ2-7
length: 16
V: TRBV7-2
D: -
CDR3: CASSSLSTSPHYEQYF
DNA: TGTGCCAGCAGCTCATTGTCCACATCCCCACACTACGAGCAGTACTTC

size: -
J: TRBJ2-7
length: 14
V: TRBV5-6
D: -
CDR3: CASSLVAETYEQYF
DNA: TGTGCCAGCAGCTTGGTGGCAGAAACCTACGAGCAGTACTTC

size: -
J: TRBJ1-1
length: 16
V: TRBV5-6
D: -
CDR3: CASSAVRVRMNTEAFF
DNA: TGTGCCAGCAGCGCCGTCAGGGTTAGAATGAACACTGAAGCTTTCTTT

size: -
J: TRBJ1-2
length: 13
V: TRBV19
D: TRBD1
CDR3: CASSMEGALGYTF
DNA: TGTGCCAGTAGTATGGAGGGGGCGCTTGGCTACACCTTC

size: once
J: TRBJ1-2
length: 15
V: TRBV5-6
D: TRBD1
CDR3: CASSFNYRTGDGYTF
DNA: TGTGCCAGCAGCTTCAATTATAGGACAGGGGATGGCTACACCTTC

size: -
J: TRBJ2-2
length: 17
V: TRBV9
D: TRBD2
CDR3: CASGRQAGGSIAGELFF
DNA: TGTGCCAGCGGACGACAAGCGGGAGGGAGTATCGCCGGGGAGCTGTTTTTT

size: -
J: TRBJ1-1
length: 14
V: TRBV9
D: -
CDR3: CASSVGGVNTEAFF
DNA: TGTGCCAGCAGCGTGGGGGGAGTGAACACTGAAGCTTTCTTT

size: -
J: TRBJ1-4
length: 15
V: TRBV4-1
D: -
CDR3: CASSQDGTRFEKLFF
DNA: TGCGCCAGCAGCCAAGACGGAACGCGGTTTGAAAAACTGTTTTTT

size: -
J: TRBJ2-2
length: 18
V: TRBV7-6
D: TRBD2
CDR3: CASSLAESSGLYTGELFF
DNA: TGTGCCAGCAGCTTAGCCGAATCTAGCGGCCTGTACACCGGGGAGCTGTTTTTT

size: -
J: TRBJ2-3
length: 13
V: TRBV6-6
D: -
CDR3: CASSPPSTDTQYF
DNA: TGTGCCAGCAGTCCCCCTAGCACAGATACGCAGTATTTT

size: -
J: TRBJ2-3
length: 13
V: TRBV6-4
D: -
CDR3: CASSQELADTQYF
DNA: TGTGCCAGCAGCCAAGAATTAGCGGATACGCAGTATTTT

size: -
J: TRBJ2-7
length: 16
V: TRBV25-1
D: -
CDR3: CASSEASTTGHYEQYF
DNA: TGTGCCAGCAGTGAAGCGTCGACCACAGGCCACTACGAGCAGTACTTC

size: -
J: TRBJ1-2
length: 11
V: TRBV30
D: -
CDR3: CAWSDGAGYTF
DNA: TGTGCCTGGAGTGATGGGGCTGGCTACACCTTC

size: -
J: TRBJ2-7
length: 14
V: TRBV11-1
D: TRBD1
CDR3: CASSLGDRFYEQYF
DNA: TGTGCCAGCAGCTTAGGGGACAGGTTCTACGAGCAGTACTTC

size: -
J: TRBJ2-7
length: 15
V: TRBV5-1
D: TRBD1
CDR3: CASSPSGTEAYEQYF
DNA: TGCGCCAGCAGCCCCTCCGGGACAGAGGCCTACGAGCAGTACTTC

size: -
J: TRBJ2-7
length: 15
V: TRBV6-6
D: -
CDR3: CASSSPLLAVYEQYF
DNA: TGTGCCAGCAGTTCCCCGCTACTAGCAGTCTACGAGCAGTACTTC

size: -
J: TRBJ2-7
length: 14
V: TRBV25-1
D: -
CDR3: CASSDSSLTYEQYF
DNA: TGTGCCAGCAGTGATTCGTCCTTAACCTACGAGCAGTACTTC

size: -
J: TRBJ2-3
length: 16
V: TRBV11-2
D: TRBD2
CDR3: CASSTLERGGVDTQYF
DNA: TGTGCCAGCAGCACCCTGGAGCGGGGGGGCGTAGATACGCAGTATTTT

size: -
J: TRBJ1-1
length: 14
V: TRBV11-2
D: -
CDR3: CASRPTGTSTEAFF
DNA: TGTGCCAGCAGACCCACAGGGACGAGTACTGAAGCTTTCTTT

size: -
J: TRBJ2-7
length: 16
V: TRBV4-3
D: TRBD2
CDR3: CASSDGRGGSLAEQYF
DNA: TGCGCCAGCAGCGATGGAAGGGGCGGGAGTTTGGCCGAGCAGTACTTC

size: -
J: TRBJ2-3
length: 15
V: TRBV6-1
D: TRBD2
CDR3: CASSGQRGLTDTQYF
DNA: TGTGCCAGCAGTGGACAGCGGGGGTTGACAGATACGCAGTATTTT

size: -
J: TRBJ1-3
length: 16
V: TRBV4-2
D: -
CDR3: CASSQAAGNSGNTIYF
DNA: TGTGCCAGCAGCCAGGCGGCGGGCAACTCTGGAAACACCATATATTTT

size: -
J: TRBJ1-2
length: 15
V: TRBV5-6
D: -
CDR3: CASSLGRQDNYGYTF
DNA: TGTGCCAGCAGCTTGGGTAGACAGGATAACTATGGCTACACCTTC

size: once
J: TRBJ1-1
length: 13
V: TRBV19
D: -
CDR3: CASKVGGIPEAFF
DNA: TGTGCCAGTAAGGTCGGAGGGATTCCTGAAGCTTTCTTT

size: -
J: TRBJ2-2
length: 15
V: TRBV11-3
D: TRBD1
CDR3: CASSYGTGNTGELFF
DNA: TGTGCCAGCAGCTACGGGACAGGGAACACCGGGGAGCTGTTTTTT

size: -
J: TRBJ1-2
length: 14
V: TRBV5-1
D: -
CDR3: CASSLGQTHYGYTF
DNA: TGCGCCAGCAGCTTGGGACAGACTCACTATGGCTACACCTTC

size: -
J: TRBJ2-7
length: 15
V: TRBV7-6
D: -
CDR3: CASSLTTAPGYEQYF
DNA: TGTGCCAGCAGCTTGACTACGGCCCCGGGGTACGAGCAGTACTTC

size: few
J: TRBJ2-7
length: 15
V: TRBV19
D: TRBD1
CDR3: CASSPRQGVSYEQYF
DNA: TGTGCCAGTAGTCCTCGACAGGGGGTTTCCTACGAGCAGTACTTC

size: -
J: TRBJ2-2
length: 16
V: TRBV19
D: TRBD1
CDR3: CASYPSSRGRTGELFF
DNA: TGTGCCAGCTACCCATCAAGCAGGGGGCGCACCGGGGAGCTGTTTTTT

size: -
J: TRBJ1-4
length: 14
V: TRBV5-5
D: TRBD1
CDR3: CASSTGTGLEKLFF
DNA: TGTGCCAGCAGTACCGGGACAGGGCTGGAAAAACTGTTTTTT